This TCR beta chain is from a study of identical twins. The J segment lost 4 bases and the V segment lost 5 bases, leaving 6 bases of the junction unmatched. The CDR3 extends over 14 amino acids. Carrying unique molecular identifiers, the cDNA also gained a universal primer site through template switching. TCRdb re-called the 5' RACE reads with MiXCR, one entry per CDR3 protein. The sample records about 530,000 distinct CDR3 sequences, nearly 15% being singletons. This sample also belongs to another study, concerning yellow fever vaccine responses in identical twins.

The V call is TRBV12-3 or TRBV12-4, the J call TRBJ1-2; 8 bases match TRBD1. The receptor's source is a woman aged 18 to 35 in good health. Sequencing used CD4+ T cells sorted from blood. CDR3 bases: TGTGCCAGCAGTACCGGACAGGGAAGCTATGGCTACACCTTC. Translation: CASSTGQGSYGYTF.